This T cell receptor (beta chain) comes out of a study of T cell responses to AZD1222 COVID-19 vaccine. Study-wide results and limits: Vaccine-associated CD4 TCRs spanned spike, dominant at 160-218 and 743-854. Donors, mostly white British, included more females; clonal diversity was possibly underestimated. At baseline, just 6 or 7 AZD1222 recipients tested seropositive.

A note on this clone: The antigen is undetermined.

TCRdb keeps only in-frame clones here, not all; method: immunoSEQ multiplex PCR. The sample has under 150,000 clones, roughly four fifths seen once; the top ten hold around 4.1%. Germline loops: CDR1 SGHTA, CDR2 FQGTGA. V was trimmed by 3 bases and J by 6 bases, leaving 11 bases between them. The CDR3 contains 14 residues. Material: peripheral blood, obtained on day 0 of MenACWY control vaccination. The rearrangement joins TRBV7-3 to TRBJ2-2; possibly TRBD2 for D (6 bases). This TCR came from an adult in good health. CDR3 sequence (DNA): TGTGCCAGCAGCTTTATGGGGGGACCCGGGGAGCTGTTTTTT. This gives the protein CASSFMGGPGELFF. The variable domain in full, with the rest retrieved from reference TRBV7-3 and TRBJ2-2, is GAGVSQTPSNKVTEKGKYVELRCDPISGHTALYWYRQSLGQGPEFLIYFQGTGAADDSGLPNDRFFAVRPEGSVSTLKIQRTERGDSAVYLCASSFMGGPGELFFGEGSRLTVL.